This TCR beta chain was sequenced during a study of blood T cell repertoires in COVID-19. Study as a whole: Some COVID-19 samples were acute and others convalescent; all came from the United States, Italy and Spain. Sources were T cells, B-cell-depleted T cells, or PBMCs; the material itself was cDNA or gDNA.

This clone has only one observation. Produced via immunoSEQ multiplex PCR; TCRdb's table is partial and in-frame only. The sample contains over 200,000 clones, about 89% of which appear only once. The sequenced material came from peripheral blood. The TCR sequence derives from a man aged 60 to 75 who had recovered from COVID-19.

CDR3 residues: CASSSPGLAVMSSYNEQFF. CDR3 bases: TGTGCCAGTAGTTCTCCGGGACTAGCGGTAATGAGCTCCTACAATGAGCAGTTCTTC. The chain is built from TRBV19 and TRBJ2-1; 11 positions agree with TRBD2. Looked up from germline, CDR1 is LNHDA and CDR2 is SQIVND (reference sequence). V lost 5 bases and J lost 0; bases outside the gene matches: 12. There are 19 residues in the CDR3.